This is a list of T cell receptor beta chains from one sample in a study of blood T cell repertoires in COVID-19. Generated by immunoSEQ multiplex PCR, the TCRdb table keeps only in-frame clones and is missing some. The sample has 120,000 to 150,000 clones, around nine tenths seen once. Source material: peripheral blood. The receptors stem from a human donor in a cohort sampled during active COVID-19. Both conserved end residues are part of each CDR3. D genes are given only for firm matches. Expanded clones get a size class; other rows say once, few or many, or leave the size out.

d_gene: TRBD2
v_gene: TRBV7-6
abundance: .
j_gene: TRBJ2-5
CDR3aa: CASSYRTSGGRTQYF
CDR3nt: TGTGCCAGCAGTTATAGGACTAGCGGGGGGCGGACCCAGTACTTC

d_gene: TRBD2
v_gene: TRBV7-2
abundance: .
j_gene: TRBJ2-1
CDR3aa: CASSPWTSGYYNEQFF
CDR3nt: TGTGCCAGCAGCCCCTGGACTAGCGGGTATTACAATGAGCAGTTCTTC

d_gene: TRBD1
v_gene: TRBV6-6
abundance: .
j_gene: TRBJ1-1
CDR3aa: CASSLGDRRTEAFF
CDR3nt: TGTGCCAGCAGCCTAGGGGACAGGCGCACTGAAGCTTTCTTT

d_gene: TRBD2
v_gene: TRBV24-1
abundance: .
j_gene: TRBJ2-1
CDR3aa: CATSDPGGSSYNEQFF
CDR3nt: TGTGCCACCAGTGACCCGGGGGGGAGCTCCTACAATGAGCAGTTCTTC

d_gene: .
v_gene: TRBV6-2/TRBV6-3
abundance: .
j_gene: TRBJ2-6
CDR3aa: CASSQQRDLSGANVLTF
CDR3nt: TGTGCCAGCAGTCAGCAACGGGACTTATCTGGGGCCAACGTCCTGACTTTC

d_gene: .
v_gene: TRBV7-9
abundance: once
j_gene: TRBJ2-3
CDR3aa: CASSLVGRTTDTQYF
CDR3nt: TGTGCCAGCAGCTTAGTGGGCAGAACCACAGATACGCAGTATTTT

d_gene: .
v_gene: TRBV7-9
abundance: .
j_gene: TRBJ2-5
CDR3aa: CASSHTRETQYF
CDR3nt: TGTGCCAGCAGCCATACCAGAGAGACCCAGTACTTC

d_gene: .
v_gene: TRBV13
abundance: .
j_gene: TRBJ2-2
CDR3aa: CASSLPSRARGELFF
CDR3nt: TGTGCCAGCAGCTTACCGTCCAGGGCGCGCGGGGAGCTGTTTTTT

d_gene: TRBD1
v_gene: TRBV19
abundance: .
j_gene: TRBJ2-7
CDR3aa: CASSFKGGQGGSYEQYF
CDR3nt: TGTGCCAGTAGCTTCAAGGGCGGACAGGGGGGGTCCTACGAGCAGTACTTC

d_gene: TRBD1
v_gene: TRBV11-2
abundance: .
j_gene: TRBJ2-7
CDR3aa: CASSPRRDRDYEQYF
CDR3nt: TGTGCCAGCAGCCCGAGAAGGGACAGGGACTACGAGCAGTACTTC

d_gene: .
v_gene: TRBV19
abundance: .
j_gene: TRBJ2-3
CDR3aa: CASATGRSTDTQYF
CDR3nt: TGTGCCAGTGCTACAGGGCGCAGCACAGATACGCAGTATTTT

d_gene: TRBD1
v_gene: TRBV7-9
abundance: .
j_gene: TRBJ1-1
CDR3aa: CASSLIRRGQQKNTEAFF
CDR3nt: TGTGCCAGCAGCTTAATCCGCAGGGGGCAGCAGAAGAACACTGAAGCTTTCTTT

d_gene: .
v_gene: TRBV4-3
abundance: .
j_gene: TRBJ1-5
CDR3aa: CASSQEWSGGNQPQHF
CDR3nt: TGCGCCAGCAGCCAAGAATGGTCAGGGGGCAATCAGCCCCAGCATTTT

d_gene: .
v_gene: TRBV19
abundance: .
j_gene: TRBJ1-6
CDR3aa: CASSPSGTQSSYNSPLHF
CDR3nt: TGTGCCAGTAGTCCCAGTGGGACACAATCCTCCTATAATTCACCCCTCCACTTT

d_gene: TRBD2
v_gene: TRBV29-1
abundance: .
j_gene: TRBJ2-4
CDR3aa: CSVEDQLGLAGGGNIQYF
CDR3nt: TGCAGCGTTGAAGACCAGTTGGGACTAGCGGGAGGTGGTAACATTCAGTACTTC

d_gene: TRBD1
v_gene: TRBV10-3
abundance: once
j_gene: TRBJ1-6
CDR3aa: CAIRTGGTKGPLHF
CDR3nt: TGTGCCATCAGAACAGGGGGCACGAAAGGACCCCTCCACTTT

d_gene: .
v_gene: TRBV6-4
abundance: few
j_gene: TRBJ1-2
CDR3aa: CASSDGLGAPYGYTF
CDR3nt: TGTGCCAGCAGTGACGGCCTGGGGGCGCCTTATGGCTACACCTTC

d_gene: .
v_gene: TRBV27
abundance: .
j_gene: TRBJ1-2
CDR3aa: CASSFLNPEGTTNYGYTF
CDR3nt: TGTGCCAGCAGTTTCTTAAACCCCGAGGGTACTACTAACTATGGCTACACCTTC

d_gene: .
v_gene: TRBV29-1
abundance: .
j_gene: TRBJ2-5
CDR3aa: CSVGGTYQETQYF
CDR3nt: TGCAGCGTCGGCGGGACTTATCAAGAGACCCAGTACTTC

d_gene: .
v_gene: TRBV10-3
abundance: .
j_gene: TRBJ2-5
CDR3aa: CAISGQGKTQETQYF
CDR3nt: TGTGCCATCAGTGGCCAGGGTAAAACCCAAGAGACCCAGTACTTC

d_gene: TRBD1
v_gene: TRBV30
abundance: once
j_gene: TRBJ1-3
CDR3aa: CAWTRTQSWGTGADTIYF
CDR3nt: TGTGCCTGGACGAGAACCCAAAGTTGGGGCACAGGGGCGGACACCATATATTTT

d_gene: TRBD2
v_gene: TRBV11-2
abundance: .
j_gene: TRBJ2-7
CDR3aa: CASSAKQAGYYEQYF
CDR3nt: TGTGCCAGCTCGGCCAAGCAAGCGGGGTATTACGAGCAGTACTTC

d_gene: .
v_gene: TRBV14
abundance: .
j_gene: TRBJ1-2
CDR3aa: CASSQSSTAGGYPNYGYTF
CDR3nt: TGTGCCAGCAGCCAAAGTTCTACTGCGGGGGGGTATCCTAACTATGGCTACACCTTC

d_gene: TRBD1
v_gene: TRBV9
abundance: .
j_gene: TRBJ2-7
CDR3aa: CASSAQGVVSEQYF
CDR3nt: TGTGCCAGCAGCGCCCAGGGGGTAGTATCCGAGCAGTACTTC

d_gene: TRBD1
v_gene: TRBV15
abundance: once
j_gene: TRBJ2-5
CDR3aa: CATSRRDRVETQYF
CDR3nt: TGTGCCACCAGCAGACGGGACAGGGTTGAGACCCAGTACTTC

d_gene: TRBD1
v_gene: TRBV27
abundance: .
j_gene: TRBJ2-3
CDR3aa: CASRSGTGGYF
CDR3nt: TGTGCCAGCAGGTCCGGGACAGGGGGCTATTTT

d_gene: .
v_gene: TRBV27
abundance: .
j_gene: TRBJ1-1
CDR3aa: CASSLGLKYTEAFF
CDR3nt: TGTGCCAGCAGTTTGGGCCTTAAGTACACTGAAGCTTTCTTT

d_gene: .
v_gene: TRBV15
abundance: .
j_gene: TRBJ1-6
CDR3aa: CATSREGRQGIGPLHF
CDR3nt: TGTGCCACCAGCAGAGAAGGCCGGCAGGGGATCGGACCCCTCCACTTT

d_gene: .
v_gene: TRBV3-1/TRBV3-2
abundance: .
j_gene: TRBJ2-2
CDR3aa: CASSQVFTGTTGELFF
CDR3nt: TGTGCCAGCAGCCAAGTATTCACAGGGACCACCGGGGAGCTGTTTTTT

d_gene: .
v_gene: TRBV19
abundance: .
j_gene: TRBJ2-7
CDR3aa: CASSSSYEQYF
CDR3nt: TGTGCCAGTAGCTCCTCCTACGAGCAGTACTTC

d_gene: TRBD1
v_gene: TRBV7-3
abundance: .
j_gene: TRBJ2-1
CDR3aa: CASSDGTGGYNEQFF
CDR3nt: TGTGCCAGCAGCGACGGGACAGGGGGTTACAATGAGCAGTTCTTC